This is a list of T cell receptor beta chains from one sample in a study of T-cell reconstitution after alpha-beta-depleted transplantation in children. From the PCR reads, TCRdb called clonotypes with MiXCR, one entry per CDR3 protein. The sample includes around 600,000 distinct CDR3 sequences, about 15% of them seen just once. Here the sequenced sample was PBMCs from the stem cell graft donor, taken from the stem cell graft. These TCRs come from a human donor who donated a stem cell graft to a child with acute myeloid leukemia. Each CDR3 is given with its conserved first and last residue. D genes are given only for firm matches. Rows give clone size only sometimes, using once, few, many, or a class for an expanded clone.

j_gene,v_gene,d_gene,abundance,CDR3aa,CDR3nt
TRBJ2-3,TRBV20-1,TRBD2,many,CSARRRRGGQDTQYF,TGCAGTGCTAGGCGTCGACGGGGGGGCCAGGATACGCAGTATTTT
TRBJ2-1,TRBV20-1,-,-,CSALAQPGQFF,TGCAGTGCACTAGCCCAGCCGGGGCAGTTCTTC
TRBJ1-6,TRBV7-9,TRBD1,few,CASSGFGDRFLHF,TGTGCCAGCAGCGGTTTTGGGGACAGGTTCCTCCACTTT
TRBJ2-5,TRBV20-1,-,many,CSASPGTEQETQYF,TGCAGTGCTAGTCCCGGGACTGAACAAGAGACCCAGTACTTC
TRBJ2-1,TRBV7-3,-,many,CASSSLSGEQFF,TGTGCCAGCTCTAGCCTGTCGGGTGAGCAGTTCTTC
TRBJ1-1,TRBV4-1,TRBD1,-,CASSHGQGATEAFF,TGCGCCAGCTCCCACGGTCAGGGGGCCACTGAAGCTTTCTTT
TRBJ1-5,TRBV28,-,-,CASSLSHNRDQPQHF,TGTGCCAGCAGTTTATCCCACAACAGGGATCAGCCCCAGCATTTT
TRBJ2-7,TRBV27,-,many,CASSIGTEQYF,TGTGCCAGCAGTATAGGGACAGAGCAGTACTTC
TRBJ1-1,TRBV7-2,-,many,CASSSGQNTEAFF,TGTGCCAGCAGTTCGGGACAGAACACTGAAGCTTTCTTT
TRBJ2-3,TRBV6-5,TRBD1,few,CASSYSLTGVVTDTQYF,TGTGCCAGCAGTTACTCCCTGACAGGGGTTGTTACAGATACGCAGTATTTT
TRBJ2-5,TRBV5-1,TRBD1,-,CASSLFPGQQETQYF,TGCGCCAGCAGCTTGTTCCCGGGACAGCAAGAGACCCAGTACTTC
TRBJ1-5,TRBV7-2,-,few,CASSQLTGGQPQHF,TGTGCCAGCAGCCAACTGACAGGTGGTCAGCCCCAGCATTTT
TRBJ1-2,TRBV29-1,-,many,CSVDVSQNYGYTF,TGCAGCGTTGATGTAAGCCAGAACTATGGCTACACCTTC
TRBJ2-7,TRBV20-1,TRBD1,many,CSAEWHRGDSYEQYF,TGCAGTGCTGAGTGGCACAGGGGTGACTCCTACGAGCAGTACTTC
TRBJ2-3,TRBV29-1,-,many,CSVDRDTTDTQYF,TGCAGCGTTGACAGGGACACCACAGATACGCAGTATTTT
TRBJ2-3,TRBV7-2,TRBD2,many,CASSQLAGGTTDTQYF,TGTGCCAGCAGCCAGCTAGCGGGGGGGACGACAGATACGCAGTATTTT